Shown below are 20 T cell receptor beta chains from a single sample sequenced in a study of blood T cell repertoires in COVID-19. Only in-frame clones appear in the TCRdb table, and some are missing; sequencing was by immunoSEQ multiplex PCR. Of over 350,000 clones listed, about 89% are singletons. Material for sequencing was PBMCs or T cells enriched from blood (not recorded which). All receptors derive from a woman aged 40 to 55 who had been exposed to COVID-19.

The rearrangement joins TRBV6-5 to TRBJ1-5, with 7 bases aligning to TRBD1. This CDR3 is built from 13 residues. V lost 6 bases to trimming and J lost 11 bases; unmatched junction nucleotides: 10. The germline V gene has CDR1 MNHEY and CDR2 SVGAGI. The CDR3 sequence is CASRSDRTEAQHF. The DNA of the CDR3 is TGTGCCAGCAGGTCGGACAGGACAGAGGCCCAGCATTTT.

The CDR3, as DNA: TGTGCCAGCAGTTACTCGAGACTAGCGGGAGACAATGAGCAGTTCTTC. Protein product: CASSYSRLAGDNEQFF. The gene calls are TRBV6-8 and TRBJ2-1, with TRBD2 matching over 12 bases. The junction had 2 bases not matched to a gene; V was cut back by 0 bases and J by 5 bases. This CDR3 spans 16 amino acids. Germline CDR1 MNHGY, CDR2 SAAAGT.

J is TRBJ2-7 and V is TRBV5-1; D call uncertain. The V and J ends lost 4 bases and 2 bases respectively, with 10 bases between them. The CDR3 consists of 13 residues. Germline CDR1 SGHRS, CDR2 YFSETQ. CDR3 sequence reads: CASSLRSAYEQYF. The CDR3 DNA sequence: TGCGCCAGCAGCCTTCGGTCCGCCTACGAGCAGTACTTC.

This clone has just one count. This chain connects TRBV9 to TRBJ1-3, with 7 bases lining up with TRBD1. J was trimmed by 4 bases and V by 2 bases; bases with no gene match: 3. Germline V gene data show CDR1 as SGDLS and CDR2 as YYNGEE. CDR3 size: 14 residues. CDR3 in amino acids: CASSVRGHGNTIYF. CDR3 sequence (DNA): TGTGCCAGCAGCGTGAGGGGGCACGGAAACACCATATATTTT. The variable domain in full, with the rest retrieved from reference TRBV9 and TRBJ1-3, is DSGVTQTPKHLITATGQRVTLRCSPRSGDLSVYWYQQSLDQGLQFLIQYYNGEERAKGNILERFSAQQFPDLHSELNLSSLELGDSALYFCASSVRGHGNTIYFGEGSWLTVV.

The chain employs TRBV12-3 or TRBV12-4 and TRBJ1-1, with D possibly matching TRBD1 (5 bases). Trimming shortened V by 7 bases and J by 5 bases, and 11 bases separated the two germline ends. CDR3 length: 12 amino acids. CDR3 DNA: TGTGCCAGCAAACAAAAGGGGACTGAAGCTTTCTTT. Encoded protein: CASKQKGTEAFF.

The genes are TRBV6-1 and TRBJ1-6, with no clear D. CDR3 size: 18 residues. Trimming left V 1 base short and J 9 bases short, with 22 bases between. Germline CDR1 is MNHNS and CDR2 is SASEGT. CDR3 protein: CASSEVGRAGAGSSPLHF. DNA for the CDR3: TGTGCCAGCAGTGAAGTGGGTAGGGCGGGAGCGGGGAGTTCACCCCTCCACTTT.

This sequence joins TRBV27 and TRBJ1-1; no firm D call. V lost 4 bases, J lost 0 bases, and 15 bases lay in between. From germline, CDR1 is MNHEY and CDR2 SMNVEV (reference sequence). The CDR3 extends over 16 amino acids. This CDR3 is CASSSRGGSMNTEAFF. For the CDR3, the DNA is TGTGCCAGCAGTTCGCGGGGAGGGTCCATGAACACTGAAGCTTTCTTT.

The chain has TRBV2 and TRBJ2-7; possible D gene TRBD2, 5 bases. This CDR3 is built from 16 residues. V dropped 1 base and J dropped 2 bases, with 15 bases sitting between them. Germline V gene sequence: CDR1 SNHLY, CDR2 FYNNEI. CDR3 bases: TGTGCCAGCAGTGAAGGGGTTCCAGGACTTCCCTACGAGCAGTACTTC. It codes for CASSEGVPGLPYEQYF.

CDR3 protein: CASSESRAGVGSGANVLTF. In nucleotides, the CDR3 is TGCGCCAGCAGTGAGTCTCGGGCAGGGGTCGGGTCTGGGGCCAACGTCCTGACTTTC. The chain employs TRBV10-1 and TRBJ2-6, with D possibly matching TRBD1 (6 bases). Germline V gene sequence: CDR1 WNHNN, CDR2 SYGVQD (reference sequence). V lost 0 bases and J 1 base, leaving 16 bases between the germline ends. CDR3 size: 19 residues.

This chain uses TRBV7-2 with TRBJ2-3, with D possibly being TRBD2 (6 bases). Per the germline V gene, CDR1 is SGHTA and CDR2 is FQGNSA. The CDR3 runs 16 residues. V lost 3 bases to trimming and J lost 2 bases, with 15 bases between them. CDR3 sequence reads: CASSFIISGYTDTQYF. The CDR3 nucleotides are TGTGCCAGCAGCTTTATCATTAGCGGATACACAGATACGCAGTATTTT.

The genes are TRBV2 and TRBJ1-5; TRBD1 matches at 9 bases. CDR3 length: 17 residues. Germline lookup yields CDR1 SNHLY and CDR2 FYNNEI. The ends lost 8 bases at V and 1 base at J; junction bases unmatched: 12. The CDR3 here is CASCWDRERGSNQPQHF. CDR3 sequence (DNA): TGTGCCAGCTGTTGGGACAGGGAGCGTGGGAGCAATCAGCCCCAGCATTTT.

The CDR3 loop reads CASTLSPGGSPLHF. CDR3 nucleotides: TGTGCCAGCACACTATCGCCGGGGGGTTCACCCCTCCACTTT. This chain connects TRBV6-5 to TRBJ1-6, with D perhaps matching TRBD1 (5 bases). The V end lost 7 bases, the J end lost 9 bases, and 16 bases lay between the germline ends. The CDR3 consists of 14 residues. The germline V gene encodes CDR1 MNHEY and CDR2 SVGAGI.

V gene TRBV29-1 combines with J gene TRBJ1-2; D call uncertain. Germline loops: CDR1 SQVTM, CDR2 ANQGSEA. The CDR3 is 14 amino acids. V lost 4 bases and J 1 base, leaving 13 bases between the germline ends. The CDR3 loop reads CSVVSGSGNYGYTF. As DNA, the CDR3 is TGCAGCGTTGTGTCGGGTTCGGGTAACTATGGCTACACCTTC.

The gene calls are TRBV23-1 and TRBJ1-1, with D tentatively TRBD1 (5 bases). TRBV23-1 is filed as an ORF, its function uncertain. The CDR3 spans 15 residues. V lost 8 bases and J 1 base, leaving 17 bases between the germline ends. The chain's CDR3 is CASVTRGLTNTEAFF. DNA for the CDR3: TGCGCCAGCGTTACCCGGGGACTGACGAACACTGAAGCTTTCTTT.

The V call is TRBV6-1, the J call TRBJ1-5; D unresolved. The V gene's germline CDR1 is MNHNS and CDR2 SASEGT. V gave up 0 bases and J gave up 9 bases, with 9 bases separating them. The CDR3 runs 13 residues. The CDR3 reads CASSEAPGRPQHF. In DNA, the CDR3 is TGTGCCAGCAGTGAAGCGCCTGGGAGGCCCCAGCATTTT.

The V call is TRBV9, the J call TRBJ2-1, with TRBD1 matching 7 bases. The CDR3 is 15 residues long. Germline V lookup: CDR1 SGDLS, CDR2 YYNGEE. With V trimmed by 4 bases and J by 7 bases, 11 bases remained unmatched. CDR3 nucleotides: TGTGCCAGCAGCCCCACTGGGACAGAAGTAAATGAGCAGTTCTTC. This encodes CASSPTGTEVNEQFF.

This clone came up once. The J gene is TRBJ1-1, the V gene TRBV3-1 (or the pseudogene TRBV3-2); 8 nucleotides agree with TRBD1. V shed 0 bases and J 3 bases; nucleotides not matched to a gene: 6. Germline-derived CDR1 and CDR2 are LGHDT and YNNKEL (reference sequence). The CDR3 sequence is 16 residues long. The CDR3 loop is CASSQEGVTGDTEAFF. DNA of the CDR3: TGTGCCAGCAGCCAAGAAGGAGTGACAGGGGACACTGAAGCTTTCTTT.

The chain links TRBV18 to TRBJ2-7; D is perhaps TRBD2 (5 bases). Trimming stripped 3 bases from V and 9 bases from J, with 15 bases between. This CDR3 contains 13 residues. In germline, CDR1 is KGHSH, CDR2 LQKENI. The CDR3 sequence is CASSPDSLRVQYF. CDR3 sequence (DNA): TGTGCCAGCTCACCGGACTCCCTACGAGTGCAGTACTTC.

The rearrangement uses TRBV12-3 or TRBV12-4 and TRBJ1-2, with D maybe TRBD1 (6 bases). Trimming took off 5 bases at V and 14 bases at J, with 18 bases between the two ends. The CDR3 spans 12 residues. CDR3 region: CASSRGQQARTF. CDR3 coding DNA: TGTGCCAGCAGTCGAGGACAGCAAGCTAGGACCTTC.

The chain employs TRBV4-1 and TRBJ2-7, with 13 bases that match TRBD2. Looked up from germline, CDR1 is MGHRA and CDR2 is YSYEKL. Trimming at V came to 1 base and at J to 6 bases, leaving 12 bases not matched to a gene. The CDR3 length is 18 residues. DNA for the CDR3: TGCGCCAGCAGCCAAGTCATTTTAACCGGGACTAGCGGGACCGAGCAGTACTTC. Translation gives CASSQVILTGTSGTEQYF.